This T cell receptor (beta chain) comes out of a study of T cells in Graves' hyperthyroidism and ophthalmopathy. There are many counts of this clonotype. Per the germline V gene, CDR1 is DFQATT and CDR2 is SNEGSKA (reference sequence). This CDR3 has 14 amino acids. V lost 3 bases to trimming and J lost 0 bases, with 12 bases between them. RNA transcripts provided the source from which TCR beta CDR3 regions were amplified. RT-PCR in the first round (using the HTBI primer set) targeted the TCR CDR3. One entry per CDR3 protein, called by TCRdb with MiXCR from the multiplex PCR reads. Of approximately 330,000 distinct CDR3 sequences in the sample, around a sixth are singletons; the top ten hold around 47%.

The sample consisted of blood. The chain couples TRBV20-1 to TRBJ2-7, with D perhaps matching TRBD1 or TRBD2 (5 bases each). The TCR originated in a woman aged 50 to 65 with Graves' hyperthyroidism. The CDR3 sequence: CSASWGTSSYEQYF. In DNA, the CDR3 is TGCAGTGCTAGTTGGGGGACCAGCTCCTACGAGCAGTACTTC.